This entry is about one TCR beta chain. These data come from a study of cytomegalovirus exposure and HLA in healthy donors. On the study more broadly: There were some 400 genotyped donors. Of these, about 81% fell in the genetic ancestry cluster associated with self-reported Caucasian donors.

The PCR was carried out with 60 Vbeta primers and 13 Jbeta primers. TCRdb's table, derived via immunoSEQ multiplex PCR, lists solely in-frame clones and lacks some. The sample holds about 88,000 clones; approximately 70% are singletons and the top ten take about 2.9%. The CDR3 is 13 residues long. V was trimmed by 5 bases and J by 4 bases, leaving 9 bases between them. The germline V gene encodes CDR1 MDHEN and CDR2 SYDVKM. The donors comprised healthy bone marrow donors. Nominal health characterized the donors when sampled, though unrecorded immune exposures were likely. The clonotype was recovered from a man between 45 and 60 years old in good health and CMV-seronegative. This sequence joins TRBV28 and TRBJ1-5, with D perhaps matching TRBD1 (6 bases). The material sequenced was PBMCs. The CDR3 loop is CASSPQGNQPQHF. Written as DNA, the CDR3 is TGTGCCAGCAGTCCACAGGGTAATCAGCCCCAGCATTTT.